Listed below are T cell receptor beta chains from one sample, sequenced in a study of blood T cells in healthy people across ages. TCRdb passed the 5' RACE reads through MiXCR, listing each CDR3 protein once. The sample records roughly 800,000 distinct CDR3 sequences, roughly 60% being singletons. Sequenced input: blood. These receptors originate from a man aged 30 to 39 in good health. The CDR3 runs from the conserved cysteine through the conserved F or W. The D gene is left open where the match is weak. A clone size is listed for some rows: how often the clone was seen (once, few, many), or a class if it is expanded.

size,J,length,V,D,CDR3,DNA
-,TRBJ1-1,14,TRBV7-2,TRBD1,CASRLTTGRTEAFF,TGTGCCAGCAGACTAACGACAGGGCGCACTGAAGCTTTCTTT
-,TRBJ2-1,17,TRBV3-1,TRBD2,CASSQDRSGGGQNEQFF,TGTGCCAGCAGCCAAGATCGGAGCGGGGGGGGCCAGAATGAGCAGTTCTTC
-,TRBJ2-3,14,TRBV11-2,-,CASSLDRRTDTQYF,TGTGCCAGCAGCTTAGATCGTCGCACAGATACGCAGTATTTT
many,TRBJ2-5,13,TRBV5-1,TRBD1,CASSLTGEETQYF,TGCGCCAGCAGCTTGACAGGGGAAGAGACCCAGTACTTC
once,TRBJ2-5,12,TRBV6-5,-,CASSEWEETQYF,TGTGCCAGCAGTGAATGGGAGGAGACCCAGTACTTC
few,TRBJ2-7,14,TRBV4-2,-,CASSQWKDTYEQYF,TGTGCCAGCAGCCAATGGAAAGACACCTACGAGCAGTACTTC
-,TRBJ2-7,16,TRBV28,TRBD2,CASSLLFSGIPYEQYF,TGTGCCAGCAGCCTTTTGTTTAGCGGGATCCCCTACGAGCAGTACTTC
-,TRBJ2-5,14,TRBV12-3/TRBV12-4,-,CVSRGTQRVETQYF,TGTGTCAGCAGAGGGACTCAACGGGTAGAGACCCAGTACTTC
once,TRBJ2-5,13,TRBV28,-,CASRTANQETQYF,TGTGCCAGCCGGACGGCGAACCAAGAGACCCAGTACTTC
few,TRBJ2-2,16,TRBV7-2,-,CASSFGGLGGTGELFF,TGTGCCAGCAGCTTCGGCGGGTTAGGGGGCACCGGGGAGCTGTTTTTT
few,TRBJ2-7,13,TRBV14,-,CASSQDWGYEQYF,TGTGCCAGCAGCCAAGACTGGGGCTACGAGCAGTACTTC
-,TRBJ2-7,13,TRBV20-1,-,CSASGRSSYEQYF,TGCAGTGCTAGTGGCAGGAGCTCCTACGAGCAGTACTTC
-,TRBJ2-1,18,TRBV20-1,TRBD2,CSASLGLARRGGYNEQFF,TGCAGTGCTAGTCTGGGACTAGCGAGACGGGGGGGGTACAATGAGCAGTTCTTC
-,TRBJ2-5,16,TRBV7-2,-,CASSLEGRLVKETQYF,TGTGCCAGCAGCTTAGAGGGGAGACTAGTTAAAGAGACCCAGTACTTC
-,TRBJ2-4,17,TRBV27,-,CASSLFAGTHGGNTQYF,TGTGCCAGCAGTTTATTCGCCGGGACGCATGGGGGGAACACTCAGTACTTC
-,TRBJ2-7,13,TRBV20-1,-,CSASGSNSYEQYF,TGCAGTGCTAGCGGATCCAACTCCTACGAGCAGTACTTC
-,TRBJ2-5,13,TRBV18,-,CASSPITGETQYF,TGTGCCAGCTCACCAATAACGGGGGAGACCCAGTACTTC
-,TRBJ2-7,13,TRBV5-1,TRBD2,CASGIAGGSEQYF,TGCGCCAGCGGTATAGCGGGGGGCAGTGAGCAGTACTTC
few,TRBJ2-7,13,TRBV2,-,CASISDATYEQYF,TGTGCCAGCATCTCAGACGCCACCTACGAGCAGTACTTC
-,TRBJ2-4,18,TRBV29-1,TRBD2,CSGSVGFLAGGSKNIQYF,TGCAGTGGTAGCGTCGGGTTTTTGGCGGGAGGTTCCAAAAACATTCAGTACTTC
few,TRBJ1-1,11,TRBV29-1,-,CSVVRAREAFF,TGCAGCGTTGTGCGAGCCCGTGAAGCTTTCTTT
-,TRBJ1-2,14,TRBV20-1,-,CSARDGAAPYGYTF,TGCAGTGCTAGAGATGGGGCCGCGCCCTATGGCTACACCTTC
-,TRBJ2-6,15,TRBV11-1,-,CASSLGYLGANVLTF,TGTGCCAGCAGCCTCGGATACCTTGGGGCCAACGTCCTGACTTTC
-,TRBJ2-5,16,TRBV7-9,TRBD2,CASSLGLAGDVETQYF,TGTGCCAGCAGCTTGGGGCTAGCGGGAGATGTGGAGACCCAGTACTTC